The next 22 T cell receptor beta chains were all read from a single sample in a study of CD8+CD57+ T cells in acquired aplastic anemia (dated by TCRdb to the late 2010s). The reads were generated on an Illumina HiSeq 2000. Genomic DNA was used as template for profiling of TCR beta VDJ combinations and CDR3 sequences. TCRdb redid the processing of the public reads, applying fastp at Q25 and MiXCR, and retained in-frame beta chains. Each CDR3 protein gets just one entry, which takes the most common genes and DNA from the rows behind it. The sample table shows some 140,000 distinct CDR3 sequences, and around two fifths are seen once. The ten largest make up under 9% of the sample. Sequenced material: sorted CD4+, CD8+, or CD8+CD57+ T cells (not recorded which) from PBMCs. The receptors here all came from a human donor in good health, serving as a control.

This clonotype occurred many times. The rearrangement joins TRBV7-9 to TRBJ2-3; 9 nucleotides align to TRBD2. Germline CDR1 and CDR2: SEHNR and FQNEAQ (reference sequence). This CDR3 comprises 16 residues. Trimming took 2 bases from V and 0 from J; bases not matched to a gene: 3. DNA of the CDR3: TGTGCCAGCAGCTTAACCGCGGGGGGGAGCACAGATACGCAGTATTTT. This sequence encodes CASSLTAGGSTDTQYF.

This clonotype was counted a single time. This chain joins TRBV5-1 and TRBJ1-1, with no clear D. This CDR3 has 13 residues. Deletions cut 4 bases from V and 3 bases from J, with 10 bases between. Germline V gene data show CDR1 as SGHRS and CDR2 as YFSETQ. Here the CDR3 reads CASSRGGDTEAFF. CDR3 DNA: TGCGCCAGCAGCCGGGGTGGCGACACTGAAGCTTTCTTT.

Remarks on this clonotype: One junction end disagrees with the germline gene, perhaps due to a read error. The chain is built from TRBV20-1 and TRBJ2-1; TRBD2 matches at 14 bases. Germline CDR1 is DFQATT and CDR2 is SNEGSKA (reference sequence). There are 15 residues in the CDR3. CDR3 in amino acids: CSARRLAGGYSEQFF. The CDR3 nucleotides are TGCAGTGCTAGGAGACTAGCGGGGGGGTACAGTGAGCAGTTCTTC.

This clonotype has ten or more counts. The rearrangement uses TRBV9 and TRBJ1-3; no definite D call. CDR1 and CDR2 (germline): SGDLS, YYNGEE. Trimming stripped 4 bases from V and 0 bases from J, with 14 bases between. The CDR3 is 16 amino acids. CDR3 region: CASSNRAFNSGNTIYF. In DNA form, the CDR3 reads TGTGCCAGCAGCAACCGGGCCTTTAACTCTGGAAACACCATATATTTT.

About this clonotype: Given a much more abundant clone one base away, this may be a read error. The CDR3 sequence: CSAGDGTGQGPQHF. The CDR3 DNA is TGCAGTGCTGGAGATGGAACAGGTCAGGGGCCCCAGCATTTT. The V gene is TRBV20-1, the J gene TRBJ1-5; tentative D call: TRBD1 (5 bases). CDR1 DFQATT and CDR2 SNEGSKA come from the germline V gene (reference sequence). This CDR3 region has 14 residues.

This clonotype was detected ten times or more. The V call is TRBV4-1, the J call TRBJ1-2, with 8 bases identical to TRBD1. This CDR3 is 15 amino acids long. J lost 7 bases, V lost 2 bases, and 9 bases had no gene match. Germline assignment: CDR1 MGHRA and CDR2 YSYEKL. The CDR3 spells CASSQPRTGRGGYTF. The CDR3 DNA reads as TGCGCCAGCAGCCAACCCAGGACAGGGCGAGGTGGCTACACCTTC.

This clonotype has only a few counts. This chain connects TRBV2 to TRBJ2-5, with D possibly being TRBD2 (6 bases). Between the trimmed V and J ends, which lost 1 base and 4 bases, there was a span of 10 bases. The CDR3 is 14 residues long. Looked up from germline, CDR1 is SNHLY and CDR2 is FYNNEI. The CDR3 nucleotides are TGTGCCAGCAGTGAAGAAGGAGGGATAGAGACCCAGTACTTC. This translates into CASSEEGGIETQYF.

CDR3 DNA sequence: TGTGCCAGCAGCGTGGGGACTAGCGGGCTCGCTGAGCAGTACTTC. Its translation is CASSVGTSGLAEQYF. The V and J genes are TRBV9 and TRBJ2-7; 12 bases are a match to TRBD2. The CDR3 has 15 residues. Germline V gene sequence: CDR1 SGDLS, CDR2 YYNGEE. The V and J ends lost 2 bases and 7 bases, in that order; junction bases with no gene match: 7.

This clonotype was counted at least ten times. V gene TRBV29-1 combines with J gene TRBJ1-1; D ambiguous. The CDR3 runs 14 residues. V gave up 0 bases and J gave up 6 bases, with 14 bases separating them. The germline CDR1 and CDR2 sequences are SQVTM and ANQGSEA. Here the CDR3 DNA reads TGCAGCGTTGAAGATCTGCACAGCGGCGCTGAAGCTTTCTTT. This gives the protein CSVEDLHSGAEAFF.

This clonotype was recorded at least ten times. The CDR3 region is CASSYKGGTSSGEQYF. As DNA, the CDR3 is TGTGCCAGCAGTTACAAAGGCGGGACTAGTTCTGGCGAGCAGTACTTC. The chain joins TRBV6-5 to TRBJ2-7; the match to TRBD2 covers 8 bases. This CDR3 has 16 residues. V lost 2 bases to trimming and J lost 6 bases; unmatched junction nucleotides: 12. From germline, CDR1 is MNHEY and CDR2 SVGAGI.

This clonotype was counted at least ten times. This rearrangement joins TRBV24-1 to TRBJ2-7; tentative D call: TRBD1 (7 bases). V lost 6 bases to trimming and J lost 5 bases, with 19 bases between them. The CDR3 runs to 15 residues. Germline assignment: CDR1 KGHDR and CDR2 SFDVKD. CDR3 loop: CATSPTTTGRNEQYF. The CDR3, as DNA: TGTGCCACCAGTCCAACGACGACAGGGAGGAACGAGCAGTACTTC.

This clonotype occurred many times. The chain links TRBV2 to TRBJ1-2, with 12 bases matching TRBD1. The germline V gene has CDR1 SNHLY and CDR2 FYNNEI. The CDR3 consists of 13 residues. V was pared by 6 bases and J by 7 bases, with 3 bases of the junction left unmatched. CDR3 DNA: TGTGCCAGCAGGGGACAGGGGGCGAGTGGCTACACCTTC. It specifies CASRGQGASGYTF.

The CDR3 sequence: CSVVQSGRTDTQYF. The CDR3 DNA follows: TGCAGCGTTGTCCAGAGCGGACGCACAGATACGCAGTATTTT. The J gene is TRBJ2-3, the V gene TRBV29-1; weak D call: TRBD2 (5 bases). The germline V gene has CDR1 SQVTM and CDR2 ANQGSEA. Trimming removed 4 bases from V and 1 base from J, with 12 bases in between. CDR3 length: 14 residues.

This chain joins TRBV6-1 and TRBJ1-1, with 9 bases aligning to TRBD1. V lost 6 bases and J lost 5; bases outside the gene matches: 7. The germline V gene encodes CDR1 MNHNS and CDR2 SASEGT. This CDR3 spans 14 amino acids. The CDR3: CASRGQGIRTEAFF. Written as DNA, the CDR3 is TGTGCCAGCAGGGGACAGGGTATAAGAACTGAAGCTTTCTTT.

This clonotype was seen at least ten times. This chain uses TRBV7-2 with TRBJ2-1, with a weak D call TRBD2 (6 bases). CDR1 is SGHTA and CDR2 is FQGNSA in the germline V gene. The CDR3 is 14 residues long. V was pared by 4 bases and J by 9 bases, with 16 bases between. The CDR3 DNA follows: TGTGCCAGCAGCTCCCCTCGACTAGAGGCTGAGCAGTTCTTC. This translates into CASSSPRLEAEQFF.

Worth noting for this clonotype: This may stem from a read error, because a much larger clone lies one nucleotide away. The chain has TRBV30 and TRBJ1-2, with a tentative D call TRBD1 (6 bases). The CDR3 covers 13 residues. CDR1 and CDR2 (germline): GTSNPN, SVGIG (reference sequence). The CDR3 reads CAWSARGAYGYAF. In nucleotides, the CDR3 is TGTGCCTGGAGCGCCAGGGGCGCCTATGGCTACGCCTTC. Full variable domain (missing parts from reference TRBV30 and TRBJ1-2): SQTIHQWPATLVQPVGSPLSLECTVEGTSNPNLYWYRQAAGRGLQLLFYSVGIGQISSEVPQNLSASRPQDRQFILSSKKLLLSDSGFYLCAWSARGAYGYAFGSGTRLTVV.

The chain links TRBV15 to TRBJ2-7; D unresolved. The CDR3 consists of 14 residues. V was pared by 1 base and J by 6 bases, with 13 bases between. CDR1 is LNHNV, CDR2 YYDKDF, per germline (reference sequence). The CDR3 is CATSRVASPSEQYF. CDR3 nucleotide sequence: TGTGCCACCAGCAGAGTAGCCAGTCCCTCCGAGCAGTACTTC.

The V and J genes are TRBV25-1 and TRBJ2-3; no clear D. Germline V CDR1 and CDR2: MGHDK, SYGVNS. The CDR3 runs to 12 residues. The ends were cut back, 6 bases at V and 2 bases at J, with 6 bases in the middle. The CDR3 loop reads CASRDNTDTQYF. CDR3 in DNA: TGTGCCAGCAGAGACAACACAGATACGCAGTATTTT.

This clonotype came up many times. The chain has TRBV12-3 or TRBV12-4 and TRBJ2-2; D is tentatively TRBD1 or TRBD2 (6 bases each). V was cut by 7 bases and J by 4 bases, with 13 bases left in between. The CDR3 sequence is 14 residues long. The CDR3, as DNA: TGTGCCAGCACGGGACAAGCGGGCACCGGGGAGCTGTTTTTT. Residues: CASTGQAGTGELFF.

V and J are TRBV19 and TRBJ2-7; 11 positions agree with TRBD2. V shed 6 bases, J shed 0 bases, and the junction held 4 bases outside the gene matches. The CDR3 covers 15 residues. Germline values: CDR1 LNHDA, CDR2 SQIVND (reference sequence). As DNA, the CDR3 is TGTGCCAGTAGGCTAGCGGGAGGCCGCTCCTACGAGCAGTACTTC. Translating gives CASRLAGGRSYEQYF.

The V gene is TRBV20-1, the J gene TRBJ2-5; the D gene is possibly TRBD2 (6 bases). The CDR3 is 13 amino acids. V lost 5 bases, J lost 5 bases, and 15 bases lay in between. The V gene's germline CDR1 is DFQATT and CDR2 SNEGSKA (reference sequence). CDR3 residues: CSARRDLKETQYF. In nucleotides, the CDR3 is TGCAGTGCTCGGAGGGACCTGAAGGAGACCCAGTACTTC.

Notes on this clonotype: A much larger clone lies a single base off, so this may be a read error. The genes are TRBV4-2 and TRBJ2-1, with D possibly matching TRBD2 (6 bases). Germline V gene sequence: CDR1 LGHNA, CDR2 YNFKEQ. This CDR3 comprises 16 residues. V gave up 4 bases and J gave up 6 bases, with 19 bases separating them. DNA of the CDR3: TGTGCCAGCAGCCGTGGCGGGATTAGCGGCTCCAATGAGCAGTTCTTC. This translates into CASSRGGISGSNEQFF.